This T cell receptor (beta chain) was sequenced during a study of identical twins. Using its own MiXCR run on the 5' RACE reads, TCRdb lists one record per CDR3 protein. Of some 300,000 distinct CDR3 sequences listed, roughly 12% were seen once; the top ten hold around 7.8%. CDR1 is MGHRA, CDR2 YSYEKL, per germline. CDR3 size: 17 residues. J gave up 7 bases and V 1 base, and 11 bases lay outside the gene matches. This sample also belongs to another study, concerning yellow fever vaccine responses in identical twins.

This TCR was recovered from a woman aged 18-29 years in good health. Sample: CD8+ T cells sorted from blood. The chain joins TRBV4-1 to TRBJ2-1, with TRBD2 matching over 9 bases. The DNA of the CDR3 is TGCGCCAGCAGCCAAGCCCCTTTGCGGGAGGGCCCGAATGAGCAGTTCTTC. Protein: CASSQAPLREGPNEQFF.